This T cell receptor beta chain emerged from a study of cytomegalovirus exposure and HLA in healthy donors. The ends lost 1 base at V and 9 bases at J; junction bases unmatched: 11. In germline, CDR1 is SGHTA, CDR2 FQGNSA. The CDR3 loop spans 17 amino acids. This clone was observed a handful of times. The PCR made use of 60 Vbeta and 13 Jbeta primers. Profiled with immunoSEQ multiplex PCR; TCRdb holds only in-frame clones, not every one. This sample carries some 110,000 clones, approximately 80% of them seen once, and the ten largest clones take about 1.8%. Material for sequencing was PBMCs. The chain joins TRBV7-2 to TRBJ1-6, with 8 bases lining up with TRBD1. The sequence came from a man over 45 in good health and CMV-seronegative. The CDR3: CASSLVWQGAVASPLHF. For the CDR3, the DNA is TGTGCCAGCAGCTTAGTATGGCAGGGGGCTGTCGCTTCACCCCTCCACTTT.